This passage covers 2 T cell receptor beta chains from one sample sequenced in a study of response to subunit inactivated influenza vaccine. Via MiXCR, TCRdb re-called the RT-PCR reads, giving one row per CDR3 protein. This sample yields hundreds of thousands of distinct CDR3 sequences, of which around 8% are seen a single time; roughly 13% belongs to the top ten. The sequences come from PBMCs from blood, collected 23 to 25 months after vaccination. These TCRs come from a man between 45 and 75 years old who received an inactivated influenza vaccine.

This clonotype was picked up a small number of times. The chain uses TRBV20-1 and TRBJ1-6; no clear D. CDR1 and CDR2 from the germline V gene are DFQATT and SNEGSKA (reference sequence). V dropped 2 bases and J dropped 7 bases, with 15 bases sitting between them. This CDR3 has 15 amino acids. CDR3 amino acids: CSARTDPPRNSPLHF. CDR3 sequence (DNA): TGCAGTGCTAGAACCGACCCACCGAGGAATTCACCCCTCCACTTT.

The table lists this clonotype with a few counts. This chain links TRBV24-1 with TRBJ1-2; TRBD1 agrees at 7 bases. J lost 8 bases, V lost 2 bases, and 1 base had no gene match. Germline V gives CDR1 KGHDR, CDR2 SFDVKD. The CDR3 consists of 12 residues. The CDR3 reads CATSDYRGGYTF. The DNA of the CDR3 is TGTGCCACCAGTGATTACAGGGGCGGCTACACCTTC.